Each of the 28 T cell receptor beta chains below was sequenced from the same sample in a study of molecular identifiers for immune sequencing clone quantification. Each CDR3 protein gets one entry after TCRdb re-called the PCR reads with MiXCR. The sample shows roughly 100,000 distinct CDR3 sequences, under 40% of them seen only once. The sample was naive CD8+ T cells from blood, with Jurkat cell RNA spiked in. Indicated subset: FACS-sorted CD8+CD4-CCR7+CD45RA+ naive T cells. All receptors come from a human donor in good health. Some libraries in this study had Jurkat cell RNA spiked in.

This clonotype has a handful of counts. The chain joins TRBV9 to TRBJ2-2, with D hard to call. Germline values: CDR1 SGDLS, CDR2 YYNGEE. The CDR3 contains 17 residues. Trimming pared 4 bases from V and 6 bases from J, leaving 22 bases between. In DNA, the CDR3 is TGTGCCAGCAGCCACCGGGCTGGCCCTTCCGTCTCCGGGGAGCTGTTTTTT. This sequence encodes CASSHRAGPSVSGELFF. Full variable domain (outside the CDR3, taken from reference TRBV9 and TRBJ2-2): DSGVTQTPKHLITATGQRVTLRCSPRSGDLSVYWYQQSLDQGLQFLIQYYNGEERAKGNILERFSAQQFPDLHSELNLSSLELGDSALYFCASSHRAGPSVSGELFFGEGSRLTVL.

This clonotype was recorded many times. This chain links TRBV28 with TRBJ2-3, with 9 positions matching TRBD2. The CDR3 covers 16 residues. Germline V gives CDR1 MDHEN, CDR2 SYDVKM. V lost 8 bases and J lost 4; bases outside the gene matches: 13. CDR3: CASRIWAGGPADTQYF. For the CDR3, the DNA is TGTGCCAGCCGCATCTGGGCGGGAGGGCCTGCAGATACGCAGTATTTT.

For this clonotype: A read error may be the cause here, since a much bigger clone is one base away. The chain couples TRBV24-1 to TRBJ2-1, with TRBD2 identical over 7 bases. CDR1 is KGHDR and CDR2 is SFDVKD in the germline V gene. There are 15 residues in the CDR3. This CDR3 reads CATSDSLRELDEQLF. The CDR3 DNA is TGTGCCACCAGTGATTCCCTGCGGGAGTTGGATGAGCAGCTCTTC.

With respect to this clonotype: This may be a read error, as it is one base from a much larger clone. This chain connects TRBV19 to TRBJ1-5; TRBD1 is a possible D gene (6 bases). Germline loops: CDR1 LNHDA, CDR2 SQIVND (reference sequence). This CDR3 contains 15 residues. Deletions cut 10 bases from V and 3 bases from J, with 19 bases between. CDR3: CAIAPAGVNNQPQHF. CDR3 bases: TGTGCCATAGCCCCGGCAGGGGTAAACAATCAGCCCCAGCATTTT.

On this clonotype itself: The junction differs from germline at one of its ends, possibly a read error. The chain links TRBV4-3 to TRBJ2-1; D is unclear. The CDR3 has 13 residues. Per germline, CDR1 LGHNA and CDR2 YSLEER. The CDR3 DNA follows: TGCGCCAGCAGCCAAGTCATAGCAGATGAGCAGCTCTTC. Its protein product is CASSQVIADEQLF.

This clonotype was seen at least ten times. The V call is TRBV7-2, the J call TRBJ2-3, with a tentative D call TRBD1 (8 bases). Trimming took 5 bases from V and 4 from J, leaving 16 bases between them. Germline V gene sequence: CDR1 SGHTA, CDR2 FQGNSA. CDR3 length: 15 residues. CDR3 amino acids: CASSQGQGGADTQYF. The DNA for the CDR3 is TGTGCCAGCAGCCAAGGACAGGGAGGGGCAGATACGCAGTATTTT. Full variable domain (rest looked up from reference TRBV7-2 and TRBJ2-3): GAGVSQSPSNKVTEKGKDVELRCDPISGHTALYWYRQSLGQGLEFLIYFQGNSAPDKSGLPSDRFSAERTGGSVSTLTIQRTQQEDSAVYLCASSQGQGGADTQYFGPGTRLTVL.

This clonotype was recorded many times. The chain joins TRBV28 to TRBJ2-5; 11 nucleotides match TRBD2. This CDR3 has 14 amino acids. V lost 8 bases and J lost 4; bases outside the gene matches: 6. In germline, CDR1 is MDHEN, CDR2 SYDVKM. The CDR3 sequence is CASQGLAVIETQYF. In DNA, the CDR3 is TGTGCCAGCCAGGGACTAGCGGTTATAGAGACCCAGTACTTC.

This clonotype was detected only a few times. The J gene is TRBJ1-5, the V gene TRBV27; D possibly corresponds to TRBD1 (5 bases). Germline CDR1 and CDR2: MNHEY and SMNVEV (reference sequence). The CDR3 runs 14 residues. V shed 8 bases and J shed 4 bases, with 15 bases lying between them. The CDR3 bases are TGTGCCAGCGCCATCCGTGGGGCTAATCAGCCCCAGCATTTT. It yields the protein CASAIRGANQPQHF.

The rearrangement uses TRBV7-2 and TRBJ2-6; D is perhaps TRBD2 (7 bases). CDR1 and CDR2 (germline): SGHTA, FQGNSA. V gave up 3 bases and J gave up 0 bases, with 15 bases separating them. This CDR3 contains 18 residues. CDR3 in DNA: TGTGCCAGCAGCTTGGACCGGGGGGCCGACTCTGGGGCCAACGTCCTGACTTTC. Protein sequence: CASSLDRGADSGANVLTF.

CDR3 in amino acids: CASSEYRERKSSSNEKLFF. The CDR3 coding sequence is TGTGCCAGCAGTGAATACCGGGAGCGAAAAAGTTCATCTAATGAAAAACTGTTTTTT. This chain connects TRBV25-1 to TRBJ1-4; D not certain. The CDR3 contains 19 residues. Trimming stripped 0 bases from V and 3 bases from J, with 20 bases between. CDR1 and CDR2 (germline): MGHDK, SYGVNS.

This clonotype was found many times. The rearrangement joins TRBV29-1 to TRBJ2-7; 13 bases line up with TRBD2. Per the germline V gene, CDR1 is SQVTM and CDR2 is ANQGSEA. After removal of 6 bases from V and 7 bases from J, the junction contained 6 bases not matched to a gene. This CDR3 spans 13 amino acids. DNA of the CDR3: TGCAGCGTACCGGGACTAGCGGGGCGGGAGCAGTACTTC. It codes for CSVPGLAGREQYF.

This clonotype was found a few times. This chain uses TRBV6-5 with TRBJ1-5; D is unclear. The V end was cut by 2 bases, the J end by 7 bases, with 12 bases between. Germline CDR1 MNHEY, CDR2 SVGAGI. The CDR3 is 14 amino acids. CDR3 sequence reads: CASSYGRRGQPQHF. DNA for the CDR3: TGTGCCAGCAGTTACGGGCGGCGGGGACAGCCCCAGCATTTT.

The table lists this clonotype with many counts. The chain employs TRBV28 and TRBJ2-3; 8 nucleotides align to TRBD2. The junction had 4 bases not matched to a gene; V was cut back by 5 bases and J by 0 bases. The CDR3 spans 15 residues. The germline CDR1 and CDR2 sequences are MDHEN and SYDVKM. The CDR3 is CASSLIAGSTDTQYF. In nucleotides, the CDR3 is TGTGCCAGCAGTCTAATAGCGGGGAGCACAGATACGCAGTATTTT. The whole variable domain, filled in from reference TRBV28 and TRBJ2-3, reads DVKVTQSSRYLVKRTGEKVFLECVQDMDHENMFWYRQDPGLGLRLIYFSYDVKMKEKGDIPEGYSVSREKKERFSLILESASTNQTSMYLCASSLIAGSTDTQYFGPGTRLTVL.

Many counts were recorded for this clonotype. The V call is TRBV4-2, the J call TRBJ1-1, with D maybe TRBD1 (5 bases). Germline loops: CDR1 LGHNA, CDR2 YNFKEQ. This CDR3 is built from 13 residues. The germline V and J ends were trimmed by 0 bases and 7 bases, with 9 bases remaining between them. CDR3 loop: CASSQDREDEAFF. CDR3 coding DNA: TGTGCCAGCAGCCAAGACAGGGAAGATGAAGCTTTCTTT.

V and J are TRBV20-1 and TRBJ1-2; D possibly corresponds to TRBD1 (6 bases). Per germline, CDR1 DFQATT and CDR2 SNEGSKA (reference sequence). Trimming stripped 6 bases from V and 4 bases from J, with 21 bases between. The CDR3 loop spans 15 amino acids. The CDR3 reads CSAASFIQGSYGYTF. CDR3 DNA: TGCAGTGCCGCGTCTTTTATACAGGGATCCTATGGCTACACCTTC.

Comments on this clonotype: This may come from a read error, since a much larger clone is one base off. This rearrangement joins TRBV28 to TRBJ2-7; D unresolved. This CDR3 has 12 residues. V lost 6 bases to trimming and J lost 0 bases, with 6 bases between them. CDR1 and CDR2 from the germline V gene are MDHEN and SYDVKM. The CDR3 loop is CASSANSYEQYF. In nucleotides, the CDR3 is TGTGCCAGCAGCGCAAACTCCTACGAGCAGTACTTC.

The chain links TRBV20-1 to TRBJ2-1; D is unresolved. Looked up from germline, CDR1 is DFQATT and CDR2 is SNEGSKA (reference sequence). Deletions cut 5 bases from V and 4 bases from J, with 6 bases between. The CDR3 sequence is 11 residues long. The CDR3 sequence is CSALFYNEQFF. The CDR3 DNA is TGCAGTGCTCTATTTTACAATGAGCAGTTCTTC.

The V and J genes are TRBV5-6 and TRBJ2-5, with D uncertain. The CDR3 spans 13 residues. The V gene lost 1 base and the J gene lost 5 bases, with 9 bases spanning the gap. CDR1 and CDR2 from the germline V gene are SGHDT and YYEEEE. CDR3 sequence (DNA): TGTGCCAGCAGCTTGCCCAGTTGGGAGACCCAGTACTTC. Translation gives CASSLPSWETQYF. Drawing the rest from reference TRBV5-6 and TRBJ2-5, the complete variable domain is DAGVTQSPTHLIKTRGQQVTLRCSPKSGHDTVSWYQQALGQGPQFIFQYYEEEERQRGNFPDRFSGHQFPNYSSELNVNALLLGDSALYLCASSLPSWETQYFGPGTRLLVL.

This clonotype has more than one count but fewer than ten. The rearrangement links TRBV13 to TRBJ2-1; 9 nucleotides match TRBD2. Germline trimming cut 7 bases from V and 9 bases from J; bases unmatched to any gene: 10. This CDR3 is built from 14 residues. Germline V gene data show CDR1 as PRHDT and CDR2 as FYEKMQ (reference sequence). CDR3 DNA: TGTGCCAGCATGGGGGGTAGCGGGAGTGGTGAGCAGTTCTTC. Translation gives CASMGGSGSGEQFF.

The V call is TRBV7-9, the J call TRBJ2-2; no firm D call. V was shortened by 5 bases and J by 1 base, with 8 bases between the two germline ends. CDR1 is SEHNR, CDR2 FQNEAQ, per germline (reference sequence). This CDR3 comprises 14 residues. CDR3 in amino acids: CASSTGLNTGELFF. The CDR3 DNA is TGTGCCAGCAGCACTGGGCTGAACACCGGGGAGCTGTTTTTT.

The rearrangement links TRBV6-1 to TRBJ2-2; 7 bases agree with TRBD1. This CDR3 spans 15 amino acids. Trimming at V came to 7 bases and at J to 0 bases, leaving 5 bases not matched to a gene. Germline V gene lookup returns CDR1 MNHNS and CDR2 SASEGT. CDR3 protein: CASKPTGTNTGELFF. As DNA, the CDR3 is TGTGCCAGCAAGCCGACAGGGACGAACACCGGGGAGCTGTTTTTT.

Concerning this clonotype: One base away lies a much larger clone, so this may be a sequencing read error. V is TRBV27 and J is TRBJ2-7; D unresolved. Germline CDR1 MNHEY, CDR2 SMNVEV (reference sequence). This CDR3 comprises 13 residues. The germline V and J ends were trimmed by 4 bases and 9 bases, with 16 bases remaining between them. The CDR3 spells CASSWALLRAQYF. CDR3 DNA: TGTGCCAGCAGTTGGGCACTGCTCCGGGCGCAGTACTTC.

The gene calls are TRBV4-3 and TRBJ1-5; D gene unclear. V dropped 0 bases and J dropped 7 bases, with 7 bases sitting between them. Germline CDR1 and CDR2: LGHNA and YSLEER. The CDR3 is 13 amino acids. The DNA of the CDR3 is TGCGCCAGCAGCCAAGAGGGCTGGCAGCCCCAGCATTTT. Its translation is CASSQEGWQPQHF.

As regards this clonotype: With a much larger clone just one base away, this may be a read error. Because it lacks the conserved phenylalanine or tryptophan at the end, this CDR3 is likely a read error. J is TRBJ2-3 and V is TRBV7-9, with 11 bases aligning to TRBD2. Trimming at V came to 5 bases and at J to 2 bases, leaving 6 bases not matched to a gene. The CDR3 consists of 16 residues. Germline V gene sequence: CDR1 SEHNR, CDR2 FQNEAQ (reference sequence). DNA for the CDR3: TGTGCCAGCAGCCCGGAGACTAGCGGGGACACAGATACGCAGTATTCT. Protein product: CASSPETSGDTDTQYS.

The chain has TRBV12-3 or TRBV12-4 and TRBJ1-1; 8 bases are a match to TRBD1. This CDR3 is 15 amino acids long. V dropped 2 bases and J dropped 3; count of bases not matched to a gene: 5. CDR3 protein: CASSLLRQGYTEAFF. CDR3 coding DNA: TGTGCCAGCAGTTTATTGAGACAGGGGTACACTGAAGCTTTCTTT.

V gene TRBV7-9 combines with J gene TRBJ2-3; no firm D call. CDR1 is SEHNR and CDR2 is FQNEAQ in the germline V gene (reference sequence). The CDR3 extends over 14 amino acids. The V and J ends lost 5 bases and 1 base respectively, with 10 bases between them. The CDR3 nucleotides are TGTGCCAGCAGCCCGAGTTCCCGCACAGATACGCAGTATTTT. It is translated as CASSPSSRTDTQYF.

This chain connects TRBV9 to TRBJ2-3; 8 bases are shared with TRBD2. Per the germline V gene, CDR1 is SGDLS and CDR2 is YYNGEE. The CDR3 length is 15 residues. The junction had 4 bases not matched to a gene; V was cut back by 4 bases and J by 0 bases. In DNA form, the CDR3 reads TGTGCCAGCAGCCCCGGGGGGGGGAGCACAGATACGCAGTATTTT. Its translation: CASSPGGGSTDTQYF.

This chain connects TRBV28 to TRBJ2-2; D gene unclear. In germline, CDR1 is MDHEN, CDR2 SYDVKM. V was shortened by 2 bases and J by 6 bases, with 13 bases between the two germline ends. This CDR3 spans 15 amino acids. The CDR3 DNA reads TGTGCCAGCAGTTTAAGGACCCCGCGACCCGGGGAGCTGTTTTTT. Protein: CASSLRTPRPGELFF.